This TCR beta chain is drawn from a study of resident and recirculating memory T cells in vitiligo. Whole-study findings and limits: Non-conserved TCRs across sites and patients suggested distinct clones per lesion.

No change in lesions over the prior 6 months defined stable disease. Clones were read by immunoSEQ multiplex PCR, and TCRdb kept only the in-frame ones, dropping some. This sample has 39,000 or so clones, with around 90% found just once. About this clone: Its antigen is still unknown.

This CDR3 spans 15 amino acids. Trimming removed 4 bases at V and 2 bases at J, with 15 bases between. CDR1 is LGHNA, CDR2 YNFKEQ, per germline. The sequenced sample was blood. V and J are TRBV4-2 and TRBJ2-7; D may be TRBD1 (6 bases). The TCR was taken from a male donor with vitiligo. The CDR3 nucleotides read TGTGCCAGCAGCCCCAGGGAACAGGGCACCTACGAGCAGTACTTC. Protein sequence: CASSPREQGTYEQYF.